These T cell receptor beta chains were read from a single sample in a study of blood T cell repertoires in COVID-19. The protocol was immunoSEQ multiplex PCR, while the TCRdb copy is restricted to in-frame clones and leaves out a portion. The sample has 100,000 to 110,000 clones, approximately 89% seen once. The specimen sequenced was peripheral blood. These receptors all stem from a man in his fifties or sixties with active COVID-19. Each CDR3 is given with its conserved first and last residue. D genes are given only for firm matches. Part of the rows lack a size; the others show once, few, many or a class for expanded clones.

d_call j_call clone_size v_call cdr3_aa cdr3_nt
. TRBJ2-1 once TRBV24-1 CATSDLGRGINEQFF TGTGCCACCAGTGATTTGGGCAGGGGAATCAATGAGCAGTTCTTC
TRBD1 TRBJ1-1 . TRBV18 CASSRAGTGRNTEAFF TGTGCCAGCTCACGTGCCGGGACAGGGCGGAACACTGAAGCTTTCTTT
. TRBJ1-1 . TRBV6-5 CASRESVGVTEAFF TGTGCCAGCAGAGAGTCGGTCGGGGTCACTGAAGCTTTCTTT
. TRBJ1-5 . TRBV3-1/TRBV3-2 CASSPTGNSNQPQHF TGTGCCAGCAGCCCTACGGGGAATAGCAATCAGCCCCAGCATTTT
TRBD1 TRBJ1-4 . TRBV11-2 CASSRTGGNEKLFF TGTGCCAGCAGCCGTACAGGGGGTAATGAAAAACTGTTTTTT
. TRBJ2-2 . TRBV11-2 CASSSTPGLNTGELFF TGTGCCAGCAGCTCTACGCCTGGACTCAACACCGGGGAGCTGTTTTTT
TRBD1 TRBJ1-3 . TRBV15 CATSRSDRGLVGNTIYF TGTGCCACCAGCAGATCAGACAGGGGGCTAGTTGGAAACACCATATATTTT
TRBD1 TRBJ1-5 . TRBV5-5 CASSPRTGTGNQPQHF TGTGCCAGCAGCCCGCGGACAGGGACGGGCAATCAGCCCCAGCATTTT
. TRBJ2-4 . TRBV18 CASSKGDGAKNIQYF TGTGCCAGCTCCAAGGGGGACGGGGCCAAAAACATTCAGTACTTC
TRBD2 TRBJ2-1 . TRBV6-5 CASRQGLDGNNEQFF TGTGCCAGCAGACAGGGACTAGATGGTAACAATGAGCAGTTCTTC
TRBD2 TRBJ2-1 . TRBV29-1 CSVWSSGRGYNEQFF TGCAGCGTCTGGTCTAGCGGGAGGGGTTACAATGAGCAGTTCTTC
TRBD1 TRBJ1-2 . TRBV6-1 CASSDAGGYGYTF TGTGCCAGCAGTGACGCAGGGGGCTATGGCTACACCTTC
TRBD1 TRBJ1-5 . TRBV2 CASIGTDNQPQHF TGTGCCAGCATCGGGACAGACAATCAGCCCCAGCATTTT
. TRBJ2-3 . TRBV5-6 CASSPGHLSTDTQYF TGTGCCAGCAGCCCGGGACATCTATCCACAGATACGCAGTATTTT
. TRBJ1-1 . TRBV3-1/TRBV3-2 CASSQESRNTEAFF TGTGCCAGCAGCCAAGAGAGTAGGAACACTGAAGCTTTCTTT
. TRBJ2-5 . TRBV18 CASSQGQRVSPPYF TGTGCCAGCTCACAAGGCCAGCGGGTCTCTCCTCCGTACTTC
TRBD1 TRBJ2-2 . TRBV9 CASSTPGQGAGELFF TGTGCCAGCAGCACCCCGGGACAGGGGGCCGGGGAGCTGTTTTTT
TRBD1 TRBJ1-1 . TRBV14 CASSLTGMNTEAFF TGTGCCAGCAGCCTGACAGGGATGAACACTGAAGCTTTCTTT
TRBD1 TRBJ1-6 . TRBV4-1 CASSQPGQGKDSPLHF TGCGCCAGCAGCCAACCAGGACAGGGGAAGGATTCACCCCTCCACTTT
TRBD1 TRBJ1-6 . TRBV5-1 CASSLETGGGDSPLHF TGCGCCAGCAGCTTGGAGACAGGAGGGGGCGATTCACCCCTCCACTTT
TRBD1 TRBJ2-2 once TRBV19 CATTQGWGGELFF TGTGCCACGACACAGGGGTGGGGCGGGGAGCTGTTTTTT
. TRBJ1-1 . TRBV6-1 CASSEAGASEAFF TGTGCCAGCAGTGAAGCAGGGGCGTCTGAAGCTTTCTTT
TRBD2 TRBJ2-1 . TRBV19 CASSGGIAGGSLHNEQFF TGTGCCAGTAGTGGGGGAATAGCGGGAGGGTCCCTTCACAATGAGCAGTTCTTC
. TRBJ1-1 . TRBV15 CATSRAQGGLTEAFF TGTGCCACCAGCAGAGCCCAGGGTGGATTAACTGAAGCTTTCTTT
. TRBJ2-5 . TRBV18 CASSPPLTGYQETQYF TGTGCCAGCTCCCCCCCTCTAACAGGGTACCAAGAGACCCAGTACTTC
TRBD1 TRBJ1-4 . TRBV5-6 CASSLQGAELTNEKLFF TGTGCCAGCAGCCTACAGGGGGCTGAGTTAACTAATGAAAAACTGTTTTTT
. TRBJ2-1 . TRBV6-5 CASSKQGRDEQFF TGTGCCAGCAGTAAACAGGGTCGGGATGAGCAGTTCTTC
TRBD1 TRBJ2-3 . TRBV7-9 CASMQGTVTQYF TGTGCCAGCATGCAGGGGACAGTAACGCAGTATTTT
. TRBJ1-5 . TRBV30 CAWSGGPNQPQHF TGTGCCTGGAGTGGGGGGCCCAATCAGCCCCAGCATTTT
. TRBJ1-2 . TRBV29-1 CSVIGGGSNTF TGCAGCGTTATTGGGGGCGGCAGTAACACCTTC
TRBD1 TRBJ2-5 . TRBV7-7 CASSLGPGGPETQYF TGTGCCAGCAGCTTAGGGCCAGGGGGACCAGAGACCCAGTACTTC
TRBD1 TRBJ2-6 few TRBV24-1 CATSDSPGTGSGANVLTF TGTGCCACCAGTGACAGTCCCGGGACAGGGTCAGGGGCCAACGTCCTGACTTTC
. TRBJ1-2 . TRBV5-1 CASSLSDTGYGYTF TGCGCCAGCAGCTTGTCGGACACTGGCTATGGCTACACCTTC
. TRBJ1-6 few TRBV3-1/TRBV3-2 CASSLRDTFGSPLHF TGTGCCAGCAGCCTCCGGGACACCTTTGGTTCACCCCTCCACTTT
. TRBJ1-6 once TRBV21-1 CASSNSMTPGGQGLPEEGLHF TGTGCCAGCAGCAATTCTATGACCCCAGGGGGACAGGGGCTTCCCGAAGAGGGTCTCCACTTT
TRBD1 TRBJ1-2 . TRBV6-6 CASRLYGQGIQF TGTGCCAGCAGACTATATGGACAGGGAATACAGTTC
. TRBJ2-1 . TRBV5-1 CASSLDAGTPRNEQFF TGCGCCAGCAGCTTGGATGCTGGCACCCCTCGTAATGAGCAGTTCTTC
. TRBJ1-1 . TRBV4-1 CASSQDKTEAFF TGCGCCAGCAGCCAAGATAAAACTGAAGCTTTCTTT
TRBD1 TRBJ1-3 . TRBV7-2 CASSLKGTGSGNTIYF TGTGCCAGCAGCTTAAAGGGGACAGGTTCAGGAAACACCATATATTTT
. TRBJ2-5 . TRBV11-2 CASRERTGVGTQYF TGTGCCAGCAGGGAAAGGACGGGGGTCGGGACCCAGTACTTC
. TRBJ1-1 . TRBV11-2 CASSLSLEGTEAFF TGTGCCAGCAGCTTAAGCTTAGAGGGCACTGAAGCTTTCTTT
TRBD2 TRBJ2-3 once TRBV6-6 CASSVAGSKSDTQYF TGTGCCAGCAGTGTAGCGGGGAGTAAATCAGATACGCAGTATTTT
. TRBJ1-2 . TRBV5-4 CASSLSGSSYGYTF TGTGCCAGCAGCTTGTCAGGGTCGAGCTATGGCTACACCTTC
. TRBJ1-1 . TRBV5-1 CASSLTSFTEAFF TGCGCCAGCAGCTTAACATCCTTCACTGAAGCTTTCTTT
TRBD2 TRBJ2-1 . TRBV9 CASSVEAPGSGIGGGYNEQFF TGTGCCAGCAGCGTAGAAGCCCCGGGTAGCGGGATCGGCGGGGGATACAATGAGCAGTTCTTC
. TRBJ2-5 . TRBV23-1 CASRNPATSEPQETQYF TGCGCCAGCAGGAATCCCGCTACCAGCGAACCCCAAGAGACCCAGTACTTC
TRBD2 TRBJ2-6 . TRBV5-1 CASSLAPAGGNSGANVLTF TGCGCCAGCAGCTTGGCCCCGGCGGGGGGGAACTCTGGGGCCAACGTCCTGACTTTC
TRBD1 TRBJ2-2 . TRBV9 CASSPWTGGIGNTGELFF TGTGCCAGCAGCCCTTGGACAGGGGGGATCGGAAACACCGGGGAGCTGTTTTTT
TRBD2 TRBJ2-1 . TRBV29-1 CSVEHSGGIYNEQFF TGCAGCGTCGAACATAGCGGGGGGATCTACAATGAGCAGTTCTTC
. TRBJ2-6 . TRBV27 CASSFHRAGANVLTF TGTGCCAGCAGTTTCCACAGGGCTGGGGCCAACGTCCTGACTTTC
TRBD1 TRBJ1-2 . TRBV7-2 CASSLTGENGYTF TGTGCCAGCAGCTTAACAGGGGAAAATGGCTACACCTTC
TRBD1 TRBJ1-2 . TRBV18 CASSPNAGGSYGYTF TGTGCCAGCTCACCGAACGCAGGGGGCAGCTATGGCTACACCTTC
. TRBJ1-1 . TRBV6-5 CASSYRVNGNTEAFF TGTGCCAGCAGTTACCGGGTGAATGGGAACACTGAAGCTTTCTTT
TRBD1 TRBJ2-2 . TRBV9 CASSVNIGQGAGELFF TGTGCCAGCAGCGTTAATATAGGACAGGGTGCCGGGGAGCTGTTTTTT
TRBD1 TRBJ2-6 . TRBV10-3 CAISGSGTGVGANVLTF TGTGCCATCAGTGGTTCCGGGACAGGGGTCGGGGCCAACGTCCTGACTTTC
. TRBJ2-2 . TRBV2 CASTKEGLLGGELFF TGTGCCAGCACGAAAGAGGGACTCTTGGGCGGGGAGCTGTTTTTT
TRBD1 TRBJ2-1 . TRBV7-8 CASSPTPGTGAGEQFF TGTGCCAGCAGCCCAACCCCCGGGACAGGGGCAGGAGAGCAGTTCTTC
. TRBJ2-2 . TRBV18 CASSPRPLLVTTGELFF TGTGCCAGCTCACCACGCCCCTTGCTAGTCACCACCGGGGAGCTGTTTTTT
. TRBJ1-5 . TRBV10-2 CASTRTENQPQHF TGCGCCAGCACCCGGACAGAGAATCAGCCCCAGCATTTT